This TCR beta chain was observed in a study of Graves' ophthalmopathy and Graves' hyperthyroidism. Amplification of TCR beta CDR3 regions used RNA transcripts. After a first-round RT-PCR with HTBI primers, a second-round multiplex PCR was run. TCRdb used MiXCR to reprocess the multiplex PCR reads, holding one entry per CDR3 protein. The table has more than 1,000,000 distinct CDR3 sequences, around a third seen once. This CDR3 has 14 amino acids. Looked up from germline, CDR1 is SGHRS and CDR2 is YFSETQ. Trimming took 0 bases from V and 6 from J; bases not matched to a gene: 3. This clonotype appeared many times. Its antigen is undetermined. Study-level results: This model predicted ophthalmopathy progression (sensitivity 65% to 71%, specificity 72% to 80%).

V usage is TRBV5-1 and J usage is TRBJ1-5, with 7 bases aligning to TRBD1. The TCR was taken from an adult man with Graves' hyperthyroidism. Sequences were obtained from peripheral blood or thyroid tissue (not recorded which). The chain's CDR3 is CASSLAGDSQPQHF. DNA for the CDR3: TGCGCCAGCAGCTTGGCCGGGGACAGTCAGCCCCAGCATTTT. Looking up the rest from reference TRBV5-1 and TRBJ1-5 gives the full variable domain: KAGVTQTPRYLIKTRGQQVTLSCSPISGHRSVSWYQQTPGQGLQFLFEYFSETQRNKGNFPGRFSGRQFSNSRSEMNVSTLELGDSALYLCASSLAGDSQPQHFGDGTRLSIL.